Detailed here is one T cell receptor beta chain. It has no much larger one-base neighbor in the sample; base qualities were not kept. For TCR profiling, total RNA from at least 10,000 sorted tetramer+ CD8 T cells was reverse transcribed into cDNA. CDR3 regions were amplified by PCR with primers annealing to V and J regions, adding unique molecular identifiers to track templates. Profiling of the TCRalpha and TCRbeta chains was done on the immunoSEQ platform, including the sequencing and error-correction standards of that platform. Per the authors' processing: Clonal copy numbers were corrected for sequencing and PCR errors, and CDR3s were defined per IMGT conventions. Only productive rearrangements were analyzed, using immunoSEQ Analyzer versions 2.0 and 3.0, with gene-pairing frequencies processed further in Microsoft Excel. Circos plots were used to display V-J pairings, and MEME together with a custom motifSearch program was used to find CDR3 motifs. The probability of generation of TCR sequences was calculated using the OLGA algorithm. Clonotypes seen at both visits were called persistent; those seen only acutely were nonpersistent; those seen only at convalescence were de novo. An amino acid clonotype used by more than one donor was defined as a public TCR. Entries here come from immuneACCESS through TCRdb and include only in-frame sequences with V and J called. Some clones fail to appear in such tables; in the studies checked, an unresolved V gene covers under half of the shortfall, and the cause of the remainder is unknown. For V, J and clone size, that table is used; D and trimming come from the DNA. This sample holds 1,500 or so clones; around a quarter were observed only once. The ten top clones hold 34% of the sample.

Interpreted using the paper, the time point label stands for: convalescence about 6 months (5-8 months) after acute presentation (visit 7). The study tracked CD8 T cell responses to two immunodominant EBV epitopes, BRLF1 109 (YVL-BR) and BMLF1 280 (GLC-BM), over primary infection. A positive serum heterophile antibody test and EBV viral capsid antigen-specific IgM indicated primary EBV infection. Magnetic positive selection (MACS) was first used to enrich total CD8 T cells from PBMCs. Live CD3+ CD8+ tetramer+ cells were sorted on a FACSAria III to over 85% purity. Cells were sorted with a PE-conjugated tetramer loaded with the BRLF1 109-117 peptide. After tetramer sorting, TCR repertoires of EBV epitope-specific CD8 T cells were deep-sequenced directly ex vivo at acute infection and at convalescence. Donors were three people aged roughly 18 to 29 with clinical acute infectious mononucleosis and laboratory evidence of primary EBV infection. Heparinized peripheral blood was drawn at clinical presentation with mononucleosis symptoms and was drawn again about 6 months later. PBMCs were isolated by Ficoll-Paque density gradient centrifugation.

The sample originates from a study of blood T cell repertoires in acute mononucleosis (dated by TCRdb to about 2020). For the study in its entirety: Convalescent samples, which represented the memory response, were taken 5 to 8 months after the acute presentation. The mean blood EBV load was about 3.8 log10 genome copies per million B cells in acute infection and 2.5 to 3 at convalescence. The study at large found these results: In TCR repertoire selection for BRLF1 (YVL-BR), TCRalpha CDR3 motifs had a dominant role, while TCRbeta had a minimal role. With just a few donors in the cohort, the group averages were based on very few individuals. Just around 8.3% of the unique acute clonotypes remained in convalescence, but these persisting clonotypes accounted for most of the response, and new, diverse de novo clonotypes seemingly replaced the other acute clonotypes. The low acute-to-convalescent clonotype overlap might be partly explained by sampling error, because only a fraction of each donor's blood was analyzed.

The CDR3 goes from the cysteine to the phenylalanine over 14 residues. Solely the CDR3 DNA is kept, with 42 bases framed from the first base. Trimming at the junction amounts to 5 bases on V and 10 bases on J, and the germline ends lie 19 bases apart. Taken from the germline V gene, the CDR1 and CDR2 loops are MNHEY and SVGAGI. This material consisted of EBV YVL epitope tetramer+ CD8+ T cells sorted from PBMCs, taken during convalescence from infectious mononucleosis. Interpreted using the paper, the cell subset or site label stands for: CD8 T cells binding a tetramer with EBV BRLF1 109-117 peptide (YVL-BR). The TCR originated in a woman in her late teens or twenties with infectious mononucleosis caused by EBV. The chain couples TRBV6-5 to TRBJ2-3, with the D gene uncertain. The bases are TGTGCCAGCAGTGCCCTACTTGGGTCAGCGTCGCAGTATTTT. It is translated as CASSALLGSASQYF.